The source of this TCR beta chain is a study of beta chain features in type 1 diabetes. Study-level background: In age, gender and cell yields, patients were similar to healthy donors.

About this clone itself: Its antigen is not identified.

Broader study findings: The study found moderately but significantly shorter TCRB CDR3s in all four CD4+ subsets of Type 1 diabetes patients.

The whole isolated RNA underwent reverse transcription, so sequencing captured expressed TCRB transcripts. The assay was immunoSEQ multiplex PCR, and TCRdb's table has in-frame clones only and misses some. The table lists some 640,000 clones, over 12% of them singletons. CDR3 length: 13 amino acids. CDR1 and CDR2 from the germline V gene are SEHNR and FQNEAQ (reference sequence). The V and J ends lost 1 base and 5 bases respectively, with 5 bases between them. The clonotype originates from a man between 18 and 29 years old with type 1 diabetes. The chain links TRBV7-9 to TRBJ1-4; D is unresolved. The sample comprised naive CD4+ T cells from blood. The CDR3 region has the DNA TGTGCCAGCAGCTTAGATGGGAATGAAAAACTGTTTTTT. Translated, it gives CASSLDGNEKLFF.